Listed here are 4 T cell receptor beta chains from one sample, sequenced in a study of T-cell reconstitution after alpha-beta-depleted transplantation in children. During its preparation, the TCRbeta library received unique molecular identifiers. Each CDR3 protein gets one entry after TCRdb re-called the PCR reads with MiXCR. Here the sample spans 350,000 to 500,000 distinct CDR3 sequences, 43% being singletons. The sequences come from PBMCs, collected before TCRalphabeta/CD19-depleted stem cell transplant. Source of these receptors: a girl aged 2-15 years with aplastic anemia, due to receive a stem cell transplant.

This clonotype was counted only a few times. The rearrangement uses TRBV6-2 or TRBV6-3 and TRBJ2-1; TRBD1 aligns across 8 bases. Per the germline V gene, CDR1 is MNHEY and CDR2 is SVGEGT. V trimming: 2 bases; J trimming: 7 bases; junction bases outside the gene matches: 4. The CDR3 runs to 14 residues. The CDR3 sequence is CASSYLTGANEQFF. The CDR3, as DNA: TGTGCCAGCAGTTACCTGACAGGGGCAAATGAGCAGTTCTTC.

In DNA, the CDR3 is TGTGCCAGCAGTCCCGGGACAGGGGGCACGAGGGGCGACGAGCAGTACTTC. It encodes CASSPGTGGTRGDEQYF. The rearrangement joins TRBV12-3 or TRBV12-4 to TRBJ2-7; 12 positions agree with TRBD1. The CDR3 extends over 17 amino acids. V lost 5 bases and J lost 5; bases outside the gene matches: 13.

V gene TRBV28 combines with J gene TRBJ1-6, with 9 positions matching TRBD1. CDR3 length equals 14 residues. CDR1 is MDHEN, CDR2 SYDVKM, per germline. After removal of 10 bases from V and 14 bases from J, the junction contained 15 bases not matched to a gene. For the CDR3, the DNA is TGTGCCATATCCTCCGGGACAGGGCCCCAAACCCTCCACTTT. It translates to CAISSGTGPQTLHF.

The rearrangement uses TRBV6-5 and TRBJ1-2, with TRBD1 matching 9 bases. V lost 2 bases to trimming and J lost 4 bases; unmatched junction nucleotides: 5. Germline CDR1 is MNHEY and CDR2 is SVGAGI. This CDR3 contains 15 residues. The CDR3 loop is CASSYRGQGSYGYTF. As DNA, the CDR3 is TGTGCCAGCAGTTACAGGGGACAGGGTTCCTATGGCTACACCTTC.